This TCR beta chain was recorded in a study of cytomegalovirus exposure and HLA in healthy donors. Each donor was nominally healthy when sampled (though unrecorded immune exposures were likely). Overall study findings and caveats: Some V segments, TRBV6-2 and TRBV6-3 among them, were indistinguishable and were therefore excluded.

This CDR3 region has 18 residues. Germline loops: CDR1 SQVTM, CDR2 ANQGSEA. J lost 0 bases, V lost 7 bases, and 16 bases had no gene match. Both 60 Vbeta primers and 13 Jbeta primers went into the PCR. The assay was immunoSEQ multiplex PCR, and TCRdb's table has in-frame clones only and misses some. The sample has about 120,000 clones, roughly four fifths seen once. About this clone itself: Its specificity is unknown.

Sequenced sample: PBMCs. This rearrangement joins TRBV29-1 to TRBJ2-1; 9 nucleotides agree with TRBD1. The sequence was obtained from a young woman in good health and CMV-seronegative. CDR3 DNA: TGCAGCGCTGGGGGGGGGACAGGGAAAGGGAGCTCCTACAATGAGCAGTTCTTC. Translation: CSAGGGTGKGSSYNEQFF.